The TCR beta chain under discussion was sequenced for a study of PD-L1 blockade in urothelial cancer. V was shortened by 6 bases and J by 4 bases, with 15 bases between the two germline ends. CDR1 SQVTM and CDR2 ANQGSEA come from the germline V gene. CDR3 size: 13 residues. This table comes from immunoSEQ multiplex PCR, and its TCRdb copy is limited to in-frame clones, with some not included. This sample carries just over 20,000 clones, roughly 88% of them seen once, and the ten largest clones take around 3.5%. The sample here was PBMCs, taken around atezolizumab (anti-PD-L1) treatment. The source of this sequence is a man aged 50 or older with urothelial cancer. This rearrangement joins TRBV29-1 to TRBJ2-5; maybe TRBD1 (6 bases). CDR3 amino acids: CSVPRGSGETQYF. The DNA for the CDR3 is TGCAGCGTCCCCAGGGGTTCGGGAGAGACCCAGTACTTC.